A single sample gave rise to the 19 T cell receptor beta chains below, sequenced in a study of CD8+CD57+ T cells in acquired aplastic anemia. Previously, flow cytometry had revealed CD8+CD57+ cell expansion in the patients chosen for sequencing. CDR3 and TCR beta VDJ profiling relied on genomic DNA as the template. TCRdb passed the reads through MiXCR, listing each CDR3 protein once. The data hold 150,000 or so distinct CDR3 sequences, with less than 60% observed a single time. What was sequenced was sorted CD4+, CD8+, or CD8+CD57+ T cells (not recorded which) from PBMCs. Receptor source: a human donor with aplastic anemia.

Written as DNA, the CDR3 is TGTGCCAGCAGTATGAGGCCAGCGGGGCAAGAGACCCAGTACTTC. Its protein product is CASSMRPAGQETQYF. V gene TRBV11-3 combines with J gene TRBJ2-5, with TRBD2 identical over 7 bases. The CDR3 has 15 amino acids. The germline V gene encodes CDR1 SGHNT and CDR2 YENEEA. With V trimmed by 6 bases and J by 2 bases, 9 bases remained unmatched.

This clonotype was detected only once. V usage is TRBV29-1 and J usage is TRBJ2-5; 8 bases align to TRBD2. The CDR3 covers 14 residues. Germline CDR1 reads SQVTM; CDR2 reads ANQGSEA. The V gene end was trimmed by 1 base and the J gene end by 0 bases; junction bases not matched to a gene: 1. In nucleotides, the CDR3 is TGCAGCGTTGAAGTAGCGGGGTACCAAGAGACCCAGTACTTC. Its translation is CSVEVAGYQETQYF.

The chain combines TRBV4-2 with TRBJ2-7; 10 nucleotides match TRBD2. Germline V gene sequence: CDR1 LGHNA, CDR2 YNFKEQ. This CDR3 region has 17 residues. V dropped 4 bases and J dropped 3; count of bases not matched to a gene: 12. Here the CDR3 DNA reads TGTGCCAGCAGCCCCAACCTAGGACTAGCGGTGAACTACGAGCAGTACTTC. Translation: CASSPNLGLAVNYEQYF.

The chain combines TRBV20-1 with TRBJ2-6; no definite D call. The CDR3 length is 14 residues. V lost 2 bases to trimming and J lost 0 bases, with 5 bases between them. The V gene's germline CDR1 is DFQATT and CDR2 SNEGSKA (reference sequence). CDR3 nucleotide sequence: TGCAGTGCTAGAACAGACTCTGGGGCCAACGTCCTGACTTTC. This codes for CSARTDSGANVLTF.

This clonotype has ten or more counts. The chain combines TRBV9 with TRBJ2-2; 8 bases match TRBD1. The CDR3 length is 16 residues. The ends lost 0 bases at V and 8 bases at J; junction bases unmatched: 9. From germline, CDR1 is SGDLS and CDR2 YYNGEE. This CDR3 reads CASSVADQGAGGELFF. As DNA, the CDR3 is TGTGCCAGCAGCGTAGCGGATCAGGGGGCTGGGGGGGAGCTGTTTTTT. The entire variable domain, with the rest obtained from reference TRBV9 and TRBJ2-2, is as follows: DSGVTQTPKHLITATGQRVTLRCSPRSGDLSVYWYQQSLDQGLQFLIQYYNGEERAKGNILERFSAQQFPDLHSELNLSSLELGDSALYFCASSVADQGAGGELFFGEGSRLTVL.

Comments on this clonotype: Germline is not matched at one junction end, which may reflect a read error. CDR3 protein: CSAGDGAYEQYF. The CDR3 DNA is TGCAGTGCTGGAGACGGGGCCTACGAGCAGTACTTC. The chain is built from TRBV20-1 and TRBJ2-7; TRBD2 might be the D (5 bases). The CDR3 length is 12 residues. CDR1 DFQATT and CDR2 SNEGSKA come from the germline V gene (reference sequence).

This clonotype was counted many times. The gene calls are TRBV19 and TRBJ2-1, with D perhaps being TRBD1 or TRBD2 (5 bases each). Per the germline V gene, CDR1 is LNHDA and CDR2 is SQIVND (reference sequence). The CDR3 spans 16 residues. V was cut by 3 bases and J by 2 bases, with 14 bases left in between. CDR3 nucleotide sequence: TGTGCCAGTAGTATTTCGGCCGGGGACCCCTACAATGAGCAGTTCTTC. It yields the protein CASSISAGDPYNEQFF.

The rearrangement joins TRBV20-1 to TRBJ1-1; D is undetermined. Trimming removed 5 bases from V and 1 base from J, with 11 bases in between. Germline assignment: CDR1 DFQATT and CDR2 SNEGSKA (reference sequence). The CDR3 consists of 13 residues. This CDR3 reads CSAGVRQNTEAFF. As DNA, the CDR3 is TGCAGTGCTGGAGTCCGACAGAACACTGAAGCTTTCTTT.

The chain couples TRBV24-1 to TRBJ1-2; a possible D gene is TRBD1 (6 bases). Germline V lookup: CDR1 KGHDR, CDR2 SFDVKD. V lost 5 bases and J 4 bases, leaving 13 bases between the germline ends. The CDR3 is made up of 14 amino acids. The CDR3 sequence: CATSAGTTLYGYTF. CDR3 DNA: TGTGCCACCAGTGCCGGGACAACCCTCTATGGCTACACCTTC.

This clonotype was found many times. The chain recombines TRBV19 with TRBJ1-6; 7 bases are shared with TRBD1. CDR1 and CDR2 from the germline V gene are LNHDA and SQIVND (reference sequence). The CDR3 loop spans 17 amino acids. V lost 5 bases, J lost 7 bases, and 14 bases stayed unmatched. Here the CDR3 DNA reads TGTGCCAGTAGTCGGGCAGGGGGAACATCGTCGAATTCACCCCTCCACTTT. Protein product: CASSRAGGTSSNSPLHF.

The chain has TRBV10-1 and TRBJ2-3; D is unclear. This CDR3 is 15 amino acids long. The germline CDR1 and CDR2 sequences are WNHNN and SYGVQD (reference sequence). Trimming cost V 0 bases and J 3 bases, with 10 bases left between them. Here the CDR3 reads CASSESSLSTDTQYF. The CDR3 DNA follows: TGCGCCAGCAGTGAGTCTAGCCTTAGTACAGATACGCAGTATTTT.

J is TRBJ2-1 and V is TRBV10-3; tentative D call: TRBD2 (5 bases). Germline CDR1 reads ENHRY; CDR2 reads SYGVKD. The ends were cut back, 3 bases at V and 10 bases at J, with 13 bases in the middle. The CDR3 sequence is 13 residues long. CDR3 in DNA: TGTGCCATCAGTGATCCGGGAAACACGGAGCAGTTCTTC. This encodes CAISDPGNTEQFF.

The CDR3 DNA reads TGTGCCAGCAGCTTCGTCTCGGCCGAGGGGCAGTATTTT. Its translation is CASSFVSAEGQYF. The V call is TRBV25-1, the J call TRBJ2-3; D possibly corresponds to TRBD2 (5 bases). There are 13 residues in the CDR3. The V end was cut by 6 bases, the J end by 11 bases, with 18 bases between. Germline V CDR1 and CDR2: MGHDK, SYGVNS. The variable domain in full, completed from reference TRBV25-1 and TRBJ2-3, reads EADIYQTPRYLVIGTGKKITLECSQTMGHDKMYWYQQDPGMELHLIHYSYGVNSTEKGDLSSESTVSRIRTEHFPLTLESARPSHTSQYLCASSFVSAEGQYFGPGTRLTVL.

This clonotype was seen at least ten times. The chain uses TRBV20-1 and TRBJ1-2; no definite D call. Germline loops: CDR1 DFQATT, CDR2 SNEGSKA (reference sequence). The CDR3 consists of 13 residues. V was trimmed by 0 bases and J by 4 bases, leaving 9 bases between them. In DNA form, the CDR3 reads TGCAGTGCTAGAGAGGGTTTGGGCTATGGCTACACCTTC. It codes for CSAREGLGYGYTF.

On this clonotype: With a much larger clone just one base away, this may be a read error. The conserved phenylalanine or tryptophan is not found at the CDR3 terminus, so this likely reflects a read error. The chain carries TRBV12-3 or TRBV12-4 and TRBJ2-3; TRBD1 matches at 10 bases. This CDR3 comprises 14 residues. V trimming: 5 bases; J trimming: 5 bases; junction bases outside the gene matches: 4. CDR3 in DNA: TGTGCCAGCAGTCGTTGGGACAGGGGAGATACGCAGTATCTT. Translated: CASSRWDRGDTQYL.

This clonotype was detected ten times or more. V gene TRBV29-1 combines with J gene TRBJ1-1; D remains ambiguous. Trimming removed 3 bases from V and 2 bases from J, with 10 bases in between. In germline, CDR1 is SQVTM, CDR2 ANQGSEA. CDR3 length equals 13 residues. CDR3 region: CSVEANDNTEAFF. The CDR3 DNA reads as TGCAGCGTTGAGGCTAACGATAACACTGAAGCTTTCTTT. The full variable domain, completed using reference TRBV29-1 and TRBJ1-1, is SAVISQKPSRDICQRGTSLTIQCQVDSQVTMMFWYRQQPGQSLTLIATANQGSEATYESGFVIDKFPISRPNLTFSTLTVSNMSPEDSSIYLCSVEANDNTEAFFGQGTRLTVV.

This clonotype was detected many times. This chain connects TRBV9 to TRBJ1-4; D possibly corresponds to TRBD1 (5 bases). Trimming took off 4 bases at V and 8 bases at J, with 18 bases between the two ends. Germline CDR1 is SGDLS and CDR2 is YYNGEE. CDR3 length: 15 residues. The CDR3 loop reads CASSNRDAAGEKLFF. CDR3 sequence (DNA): TGTGCCAGCAGCAATCGGGACGCGGCAGGAGAAAAACTGTTTTTT.

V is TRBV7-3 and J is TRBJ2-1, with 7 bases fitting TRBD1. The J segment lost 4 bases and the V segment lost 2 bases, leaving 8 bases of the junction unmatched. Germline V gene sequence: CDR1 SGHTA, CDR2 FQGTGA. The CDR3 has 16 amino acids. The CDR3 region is CASSLARTGGYNEQFF. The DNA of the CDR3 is TGTGCCAGCAGCTTAGCTCGGACAGGAGGTTACAATGAGCAGTTCTTC.

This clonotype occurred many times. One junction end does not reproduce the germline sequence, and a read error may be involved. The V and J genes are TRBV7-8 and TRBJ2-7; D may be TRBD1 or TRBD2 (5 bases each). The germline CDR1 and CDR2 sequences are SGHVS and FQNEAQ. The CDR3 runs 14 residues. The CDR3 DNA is TGTGCCAGCAGCCGAATCGGGACCTCCGACGAGCAGTACTTC. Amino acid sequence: CASSRIGTSDEQYF.